The text below deals with one T cell receptor (beta chain). This CDR3 region has 15 residues. Germline V gene sequence: CDR1 SGHNT, CDR2 YYREEE (reference sequence). Trimming removed 0 bases from V and 5 bases from J, with 11 bases in between. This entry belongs to a study of technical replicates of blood from a few donors. The assay was immunoSEQ multiplex PCR, and TCRdb's table has in-frame clones only and misses some. In the table there are approximately 89,000 clones, 94% of which are singletons. The sequence came from a human donor in good health. The sequenced sample was T cells isolated from PBMCs. The rearrangement joins TRBV5-4 to TRBJ2-2, with TRBD1 as a possible D gene (5 bases). CDR3 DNA: TGTGCCAGCAGCTTGGGAGGCAGGGAAACCGGGGAGCTGTTTTTT. Translating gives CASSLGGRETGELFF. Filled out from reference TRBV5-4 and TRBJ2-2, the complete variable domain reads ETGVTQSPTHLIKTRGQQVTLRCSSQSGHNTVSWYQQALGQGPQFIFQYYREEENGRGNFPPRFSGLQFPNYSSELNVNALELDDSALYLCASSLGGRETGELFFGEGSRLTVL.